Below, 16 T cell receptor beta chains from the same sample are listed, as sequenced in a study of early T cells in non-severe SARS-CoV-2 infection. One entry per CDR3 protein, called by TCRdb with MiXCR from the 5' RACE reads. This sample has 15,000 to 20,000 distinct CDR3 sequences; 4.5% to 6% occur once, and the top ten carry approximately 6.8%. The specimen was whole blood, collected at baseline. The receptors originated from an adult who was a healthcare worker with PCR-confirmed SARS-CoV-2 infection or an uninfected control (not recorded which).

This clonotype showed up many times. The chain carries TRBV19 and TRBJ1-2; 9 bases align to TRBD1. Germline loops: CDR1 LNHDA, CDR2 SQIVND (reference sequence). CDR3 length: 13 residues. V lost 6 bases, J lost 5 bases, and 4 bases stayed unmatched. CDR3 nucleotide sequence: TGTGCCAGTAGGGAGGACAGGGGATATGGCTACACCTTC. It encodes CASREDRGYGYTF.

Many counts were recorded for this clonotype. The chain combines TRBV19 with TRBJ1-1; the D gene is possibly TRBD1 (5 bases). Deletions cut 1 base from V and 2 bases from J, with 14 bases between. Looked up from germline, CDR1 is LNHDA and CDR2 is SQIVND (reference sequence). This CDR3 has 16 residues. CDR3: CASSIGARVLNTEAFF. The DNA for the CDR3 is TGTGCCAGTAGTATAGGGGCCAGGGTTCTCAACACTGAAGCTTTCTTT.

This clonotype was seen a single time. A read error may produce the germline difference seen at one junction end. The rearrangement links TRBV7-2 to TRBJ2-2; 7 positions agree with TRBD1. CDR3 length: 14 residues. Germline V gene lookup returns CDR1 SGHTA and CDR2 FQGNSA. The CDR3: CASSFNRGTGEPFF. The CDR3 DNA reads TGTGCCAGCAGCTTTAACAGGGGCACCGGGGAGCCGTTTTTT.

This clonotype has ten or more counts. CDR3 sequence: CASTLRAGARTDTQYF. The CDR3 nucleotides read TGCGCCAGCACTCTCAGGGCGGGGGCTCGCACAGATACGCAGTATTTT. The chain has TRBV10-2 and TRBJ2-3; maybe TRBD2 (7 bases). Trimming cost V 7 bases and J 1 base, with 18 bases left between them. The germline CDR1 and CDR2 sequences are WSHSY and SAAADI. This CDR3 is 16 amino acids long.

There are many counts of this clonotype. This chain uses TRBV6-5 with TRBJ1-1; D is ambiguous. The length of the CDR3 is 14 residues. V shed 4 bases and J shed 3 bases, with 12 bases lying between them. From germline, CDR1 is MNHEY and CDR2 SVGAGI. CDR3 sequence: CASSFGGRDTEAFF. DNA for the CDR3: TGTGCCAGCAGTTTCGGAGGAAGGGACACTGAAGCTTTCTTT.

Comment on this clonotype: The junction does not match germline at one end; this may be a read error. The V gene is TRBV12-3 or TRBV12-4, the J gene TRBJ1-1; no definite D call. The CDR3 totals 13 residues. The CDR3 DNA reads TGTGCCAACAGTTGGTCTCAAAACACTGAAGCTTTCTTT. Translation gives CANSWSQNTEAFF.

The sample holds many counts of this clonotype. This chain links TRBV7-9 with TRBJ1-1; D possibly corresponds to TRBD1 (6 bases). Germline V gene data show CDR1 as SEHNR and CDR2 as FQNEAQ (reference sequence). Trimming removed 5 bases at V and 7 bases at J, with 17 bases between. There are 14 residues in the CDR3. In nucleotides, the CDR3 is TGTGCCAGCAGCACCGATGGGAGGGGGAGTGAAGCTTTCTTT. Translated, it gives CASSTDGRGSEAFF.

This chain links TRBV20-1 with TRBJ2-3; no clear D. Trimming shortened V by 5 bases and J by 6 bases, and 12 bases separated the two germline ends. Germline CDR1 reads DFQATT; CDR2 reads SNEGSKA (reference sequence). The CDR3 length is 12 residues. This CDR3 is CSARAPRDTQYF. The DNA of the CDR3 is TGCAGTGCTCGGGCCCCTAGGGATACGCAGTATTTT.

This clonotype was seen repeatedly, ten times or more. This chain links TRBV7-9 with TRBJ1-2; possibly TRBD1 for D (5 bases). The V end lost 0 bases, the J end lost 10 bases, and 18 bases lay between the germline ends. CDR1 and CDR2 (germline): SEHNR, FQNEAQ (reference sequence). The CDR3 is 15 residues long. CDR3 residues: CASSLAGWGAMDYTF. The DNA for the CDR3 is TGTGCCAGCAGCTTAGCTGGTTGGGGCGCGATGGACTACACCTTC.

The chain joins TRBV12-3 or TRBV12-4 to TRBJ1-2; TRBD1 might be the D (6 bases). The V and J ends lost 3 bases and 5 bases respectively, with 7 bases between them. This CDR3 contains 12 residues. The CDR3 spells CASSFGQYGYTF. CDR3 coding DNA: TGTGCCAGCAGTTTCGGACAGTATGGCTACACCTTC.

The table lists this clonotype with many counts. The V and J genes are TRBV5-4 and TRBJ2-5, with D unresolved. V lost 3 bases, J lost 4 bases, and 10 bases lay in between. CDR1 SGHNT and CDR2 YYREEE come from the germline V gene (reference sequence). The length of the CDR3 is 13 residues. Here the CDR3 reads CASSSQQGETQYF. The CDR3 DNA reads TGTGCCAGCAGCTCCCAACAAGGAGAGACCCAGTACTTC.

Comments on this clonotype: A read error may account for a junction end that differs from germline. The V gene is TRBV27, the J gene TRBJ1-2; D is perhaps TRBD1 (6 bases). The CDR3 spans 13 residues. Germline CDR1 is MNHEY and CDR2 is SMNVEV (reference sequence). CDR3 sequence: CASSSNLGQRKAF. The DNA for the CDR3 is TGTGCCAGCAGCTCCAATTTGGGACAACGAAAAGCCTTC.

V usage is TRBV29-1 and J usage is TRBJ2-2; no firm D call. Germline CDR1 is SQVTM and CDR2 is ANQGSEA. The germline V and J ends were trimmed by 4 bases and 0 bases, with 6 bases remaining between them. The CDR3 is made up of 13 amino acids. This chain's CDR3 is CSVARTNTGELFF. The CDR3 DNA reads TGCAGCGTTGCCAGGACGAACACCGGGGAGCTGTTTTTT.

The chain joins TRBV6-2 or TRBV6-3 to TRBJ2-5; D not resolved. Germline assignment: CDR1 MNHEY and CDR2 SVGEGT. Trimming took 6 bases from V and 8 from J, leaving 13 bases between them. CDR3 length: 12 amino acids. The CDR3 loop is CASSQTRFTQYF. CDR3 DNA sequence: TGTGCCAGCAGCCAGACCAGATTCACCCAGTACTTC.

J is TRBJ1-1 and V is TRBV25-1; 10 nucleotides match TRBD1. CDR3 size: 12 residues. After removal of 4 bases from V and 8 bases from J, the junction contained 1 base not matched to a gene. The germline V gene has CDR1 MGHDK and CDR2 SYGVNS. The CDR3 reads CASSAGQGEAFF. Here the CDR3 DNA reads TGTGCCAGCAGTGCGGGACAGGGGGAAGCTTTCTTT.

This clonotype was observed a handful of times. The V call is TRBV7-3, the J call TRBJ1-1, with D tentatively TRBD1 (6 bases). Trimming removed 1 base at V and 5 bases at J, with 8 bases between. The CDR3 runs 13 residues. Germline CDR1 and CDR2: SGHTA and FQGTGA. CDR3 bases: TGTGCCAGCAGCTTAAAGGGGGGGACTGAAGCTTTCTTT. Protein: CASSLKGGTEAFF.